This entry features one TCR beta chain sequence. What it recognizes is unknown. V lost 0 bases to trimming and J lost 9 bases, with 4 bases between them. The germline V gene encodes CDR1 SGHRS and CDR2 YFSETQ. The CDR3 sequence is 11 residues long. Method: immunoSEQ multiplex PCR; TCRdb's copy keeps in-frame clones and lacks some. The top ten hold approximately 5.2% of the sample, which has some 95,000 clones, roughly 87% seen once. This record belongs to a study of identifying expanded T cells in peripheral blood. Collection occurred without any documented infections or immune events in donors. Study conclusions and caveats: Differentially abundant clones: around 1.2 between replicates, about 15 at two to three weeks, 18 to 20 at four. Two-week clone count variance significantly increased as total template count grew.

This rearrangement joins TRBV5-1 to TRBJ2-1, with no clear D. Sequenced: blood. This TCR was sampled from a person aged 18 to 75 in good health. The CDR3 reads CASSLVGEQFF. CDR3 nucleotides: TGCGCCAGCAGCTTGGTGGGTGAGCAGTTCTTC.